This T cell receptor (beta chain) was sequenced for a study of T-cell reconstitution after alpha-beta-depleted transplantation in children (dated by TCRdb to about 2016). The study in broad terms: T-cell immune reconstitution after TCRalphabeta/CD19-depleted allogeneic hematopoietic cell transplantation in children was quantitatively tracked in the study by means of TCR repertoire profiling. Study-wide findings and limitations: Hyperexpanded clone frequencies declined over subsequent months; after one year, T-cell counts and TCRbeta diversity were mostly attributed to newly produced T cells. In some patients, the high TCRbeta diversity seen at day 60 was put down to recipient T cells and intrathymic progenitors that had survived conditioning. The apparently early recovery of alphabetaT-cell counts about two months after transplant reportedly depended on only several hundred rapidly expanded clones that came from non-depleted graft cells.

The sample's treatment or condition label, in plain terms: allogeneic hematopoietic cell transplantation with graft depleted of TCRalphabeta T cells and CD19 B cells. The children who served as transplant recipients had been given grafts of TCRalphabeta/CD19-depleted allogeneic hematopoietic cells. Cut back by 8 bases and 7 bases, the V and J ends lie 15 bases apart. Including the terminal cysteine and phenylalanine, the CDR3 comprises 13 residues. This entry keeps only the CDR3 DNA: 39 bases, framed from base 1. CDR1 and CDR2 (MNHEY, SVGAGI) derive from the germline V gene. This clonotype was counted at least ten times. This receptor's antigen is unknown. No much larger clonotype is one base removed from it; base qualities were not supplied. The library was produced with PCR. Instrument used: Illumina HiSeq 2500. TCR libraries were prepared with molecular barcoding, using unique molecular identifiers to normalize TCRbeta repertoire quantification. TCRdb itself trimmed the public reads at Q25 with fastp, ran MiXCR and retained productive beta chains. Each record represents a unique CDR3 protein, reported with the most common genes and DNA among its rows. The sample has approximately 350,000 distinct CDR3 sequences on record, 15% to 20% of them singletons. Approximately 44% of the sample is taken by the ten largest.

Recombination linked TRBV6-5 to TRBJ2-1; the D gene is perhaps TRBD2, from 6 matching bases. The receptor was isolated from a male patient aged 2-15 years who had a stem cell transplant for acute lymphoblastic leukemia, so the T cells may come from the graft donor. Specimen: PBMCs, mostly from graft donor cells, collected 360 days after TCRalphabeta/CD19-depleted stem cell transplant. DNA sequence: TGTGCCAGCCAAGCCGCGGCGGGAAATGAGCAGTTCTTC. Translated, it reads CASQAAAGNEQFF.